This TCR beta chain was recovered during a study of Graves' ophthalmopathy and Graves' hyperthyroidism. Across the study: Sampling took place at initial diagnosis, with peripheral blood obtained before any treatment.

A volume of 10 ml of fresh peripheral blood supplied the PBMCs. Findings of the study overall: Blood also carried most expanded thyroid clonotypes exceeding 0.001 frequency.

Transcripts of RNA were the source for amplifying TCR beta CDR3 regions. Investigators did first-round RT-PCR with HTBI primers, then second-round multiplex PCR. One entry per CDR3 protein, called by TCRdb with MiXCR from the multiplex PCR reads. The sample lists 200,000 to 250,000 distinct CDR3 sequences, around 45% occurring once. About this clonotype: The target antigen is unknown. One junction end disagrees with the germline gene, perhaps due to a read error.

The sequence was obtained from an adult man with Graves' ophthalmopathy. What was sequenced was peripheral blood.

The DNA of the CDR3 is TGCGCCAGCAGCTTGGGTGGTTCCGGGGAGCCCCAGCATTTT. Translation: CASSLGGSGEPQHF. The chain recombines TRBV9 with TRBJ1-5; D call uncertain. The V gene's germline CDR1 is SGDLS and CDR2 YYNGEE. The CDR3 length is 14 residues.